Below, one TCR beta chain is given with its context. What it binds is unknown. These data come from a study of cytomegalovirus exposure and HLA in healthy donors. Both 60 Vbeta primers and 13 Jbeta primers went into the PCR. Using immunoSEQ multiplex PCR, the repertoire was profiled, and TCRdb retains in-frame clones only, with some absent. The sample carries 130,000 to 150,000 clones, 79% recorded once. Notes on the study in general: Most CMV-associated TCR beta chains appeared HLA-restricted in a later analysis.

The sequence was obtained from a woman aged 35 to 49 in good health and CMV-seropositive. The source material was PBMCs.

The CDR3 coding sequence is TGTGCCAGCAGCTTACACACGGGAAACACCATATATTTT. Translating it yields CASSLHTGNTIYF. The chain recombines TRBV7-3 with TRBJ1-3; D call uncertain. V was shortened by 2 bases and J by 4 bases, with 6 bases between the two germline ends. Germline CDR1 reads SGHTA; CDR2 reads FQGTGA. This CDR3 spans 13 amino acids. Complete variable domain (other parts from reference TRBV7-3 and TRBJ1-3): GAGVSQTPSNKVTEKGKYVELRCDPISGHTALYWYRQSLGQGPEFLIYFQGTGAADDSGLPNDRFFAVRPEGSVSTLKIQRTERGDSAVYLCASSLHTGNTIYFGEGSWLTVV.